The 16 T cell receptor beta chains below were found in one sample sequenced in a study of blood T cells in healthy people across ages. A second 7 to 11 cycle PCR used barcoded and J-beta primers. From the 5' RACE reads, TCRdb called clonotypes with MiXCR, one entry per CDR3 protein. The table lists 1.5 million to 2 million distinct CDR3 sequences, around 50% of them singletons. The material sequenced was blood. Source of these receptors: a woman aged 40 to 50 in good health.

The sample holds a few counts of this clonotype. V usage is TRBV10-1 and J usage is TRBJ2-7; D gene unclear. This CDR3 is 13 amino acids long. The V gene's germline CDR1 is WNHNN and CDR2 SYGVQD (reference sequence). V was shortened by 3 bases and J by 2 bases, with 8 bases between the two germline ends. The CDR3 DNA sequence: TGCGCCAGCAGTGAAATGATTCCCTACGAGCAGTACTTC. It encodes CASSEMIPYEQYF.

The sample holds a few counts of this clonotype. This rearrangement joins TRBV20-1 to TRBJ2-7; D is ambiguous. The CDR3 runs 12 residues. Trimming stripped 5 bases from V and 3 bases from J, with 11 bases between. In germline, CDR1 is DFQATT, CDR2 SNEGSKA (reference sequence). CDR3: CSAPALGYEQYF. The CDR3 DNA sequence: TGCAGTGCTCCCGCGCTGGGCTACGAGCAGTACTTC.

This clonotype has more than one count but fewer than ten. The V call is TRBV29-1, the J call TRBJ1-2; no clear D gene. V was clipped by 7 bases and J by 1 base, with 10 bases between them. CDR1 is SQVTM, CDR2 ANQGSEA, per germline. This CDR3 region has 12 residues. For the CDR3, the DNA is TGCAGCGCCCAAAGCGTTAACTATGGCTACACCTTC. It is translated as CSAQSVNYGYTF.

The gene calls are TRBV27 and TRBJ1-2; D might be TRBD1 (6 bases). CDR3 length: 12 residues. V was shortened by 5 bases and J by 6 bases, with 10 bases between the two germline ends. The germline V gene has CDR1 MNHEY and CDR2 SMNVEV (reference sequence). The CDR3 loop is CASSDDRNGYTF. DNA of the CDR3: TGTGCCAGCAGTGACGACAGGAATGGCTACACCTTC.

This rearrangement joins TRBV28 to TRBJ2-5, with D perhaps TRBD2 (5 bases). V was trimmed by 2 bases and J by 3 bases, leaving 13 bases between them. This CDR3 region has 15 residues. CDR1 MDHEN and CDR2 SYDVKM come from the germline V gene. The DNA for the CDR3 is TGTGCCAGCAGTTTAATCCCCCGGGGAAAAGAGACCCAGTACTTC. Protein: CASSLIPRGKETQYF. The full variable domain, in which reference TRBV28 and TRBJ2-5 provide the parts outside the CDR3, is DVKVTQSSRYLVKRTGEKVFLECVQDMDHENMFWYRQDPGLGLRLIYFSYDVKMKEKGDIPEGYSVSREKKERFSLILESASTNQTSMYLCASSLIPRGKETQYFGPGTRLLVL.

The rearrangement uses TRBV27 and TRBJ1-5; tentatively, D is TRBD1 (5 bases). Germline V gene data show CDR1 as MNHEY and CDR2 as SMNVEV (reference sequence). Between the trimmed V and J ends, which lost 6 bases and 3 bases, there was a span of 15 bases. The CDR3 loop spans 15 amino acids. CDR3 region: CASRGGGAYNQPQHF. The CDR3, as DNA: TGTGCCAGCAGGGGCGGCGGGGCCTACAATCAGCCCCAGCATTTT.

This chain uses TRBV20-1 with TRBJ2-3; D unclear. CDR3 length equals 15 residues. From germline, CDR1 is DFQATT and CDR2 SNEGSKA (reference sequence). Trimming left V 5 bases short and J 0 bases short, with 15 bases between. CDR3 nucleotide sequence: TGCAGTGCTCGGAACATGGCAGTTAGCACAGATACGCAGTATTTT. Translating it yields CSARNMAVSTDTQYF.

This clonotype was seen only a few times. V is TRBV29-1 and J is TRBJ2-5; maybe TRBD2 (6 bases). Germline loops: CDR1 SQVTM, CDR2 ANQGSEA. This CDR3 contains 11 residues. The V end lost 7 bases, the J end lost 5 bases, and 11 bases lay between the germline ends. The CDR3: CSGRGAETQYF. CDR3 nucleotide sequence: TGCAGCGGGCGGGGAGCGGAGACCCAGTACTTC.

This clonotype was seen once. Relative to the germline gene, one junction end is altered; a read error may explain this. CDR3 loop: CASSYFAAQETQYF. The CDR3 DNA reads as TGTGCCAGCAGTTACTTTGCGGCACAAGAGACTCAGTACTTC. The chain recombines TRBV6-5 with TRBJ2-5, with D uncertain. CDR3 length: 14 residues. Per the germline V gene, CDR1 is MNHEY and CDR2 is SVGAGI.

The V and J genes are TRBV20-1 and TRBJ2-5, with 7 bases matching TRBD2. Trimming at V came to 0 bases and at J to 4 bases, leaving 8 bases not matched to a gene. Looked up from germline, CDR1 is DFQATT and CDR2 is SNEGSKA (reference sequence). CDR3 size: 15 residues. Here the CDR3 reads CSARDGRAHRETQYF. The CDR3 DNA reads TGCAGTGCTAGAGATGGGAGGGCCCACCGAGAGACCCAGTACTTC.

This clonotype was observed a few times. The rearrangement joins TRBV7-2 to TRBJ2-6, with 10 bases matching TRBD1. Germline trimming cut 6 bases from V and 0 bases from J; bases unmatched to any gene: 5. Germline lookup yields CDR1 SGHTA and CDR2 FQGNSA. The CDR3 has 17 residues. CDR3 sequence reads: CASSRDRGPSGANVLTF. The DNA of the CDR3 is TGTGCCAGCAGTCGGGACAGGGGACCCTCTGGGGCCAACGTCCTGACTTTC.

The chain carries TRBV6-5 and TRBJ1-2, with TRBD1 matching 7 bases. This CDR3 is 16 amino acids long. With 8 bases clipped from V and 8 bases from J, the junction kept 20 bases outside the gene matches. CDR1 and CDR2 (germline): MNHEY, SVGAGI. CDR3: CASLNSGQGESDGYTF. In nucleotides, the CDR3 is TGTGCCAGCCTAAACTCGGGGCAGGGGGAATCGGACGGCTACACCTTC.

This clonotype was found a few times. This chain joins TRBV6-2 or TRBV6-3 and TRBJ2-1; tentatively, D is TRBD2 (6 bases). V was clipped by 2 bases and J by 5 bases, with 13 bases between them. The CDR3 has 15 amino acids. The germline CDR1 and CDR2 sequences are MNHEY and SVGEGT. CDR3 sequence: CASSYAVAANNEQFF. CDR3 bases: TGTGCCAGCAGTTACGCAGTAGCGGCAAACAATGAGCAGTTCTTC.

The V call is TRBV4-3, the J call TRBJ2-7; the match to TRBD1 covers 8 bases. The CDR3 spans 16 residues. V shed 0 bases and J 4 bases; nucleotides not matched to a gene: 8. CDR1 LGHNA and CDR2 YSLEER come from the germline V gene. CDR3 DNA: TGCGCCAGCAGCCAAGATCGGACAGGGCGTAGATACGAGCAGTACTTC. Encoded protein: CASSQDRTGRRYEQYF.

The chain carries TRBV18 and TRBJ2-1; 10 positions agree with TRBD1. The V segment lost 3 bases and the J segment 4 bases; nucleotides outside the gene matches: 6. The germline gives CDR1 KGHSH, CDR2 LQKENI. This CDR3 region has 16 residues. The CDR3 coding sequence is TGTGCCAGCTCACCGGTACCGGGACAGGGGTACAATGAGCAGTTCTTC. This sequence encodes CASSPVPGQGYNEQFF.

J is TRBJ2-5 and V is TRBV4-1; TRBD1 matches at 10 bases. There are 17 residues in the CDR3. The germline V gene encodes CDR1 MGHRA and CDR2 YSYEKL. V lost 3 bases, J lost 4 bases, and 11 bases stayed unmatched. The CDR3 DNA reads as TGCGCCAGCAGCCAGCGCCTGACCGGGACAGGGGTAGAGACCCAGTACTTC. Translated, it gives CASSQRLTGTGVETQYF.